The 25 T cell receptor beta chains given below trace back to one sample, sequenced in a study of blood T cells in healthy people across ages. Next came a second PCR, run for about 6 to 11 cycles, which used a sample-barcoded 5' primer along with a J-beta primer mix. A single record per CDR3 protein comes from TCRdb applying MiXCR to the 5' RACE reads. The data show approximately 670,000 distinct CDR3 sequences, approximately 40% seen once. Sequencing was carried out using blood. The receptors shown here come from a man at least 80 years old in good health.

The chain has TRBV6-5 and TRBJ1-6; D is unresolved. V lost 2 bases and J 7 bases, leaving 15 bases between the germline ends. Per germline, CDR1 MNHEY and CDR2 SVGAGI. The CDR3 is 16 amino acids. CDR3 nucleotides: TGTGCCAGCAGTTACGGTATGGAGTTCGGGAATTCACCCCTCCACTTT. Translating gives CASSYGMEFGNSPLHF.

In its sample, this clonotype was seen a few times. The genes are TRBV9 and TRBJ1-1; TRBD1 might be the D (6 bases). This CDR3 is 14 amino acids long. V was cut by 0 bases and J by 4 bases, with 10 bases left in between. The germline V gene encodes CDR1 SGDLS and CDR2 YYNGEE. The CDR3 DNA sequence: TGTGCCAGCAGCGTAGCGTCGGACAGCACTGAAGCTTTCTTT. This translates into CASSVASDSTEAFF. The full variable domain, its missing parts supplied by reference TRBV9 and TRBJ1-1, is DSGVTQTPKHLITATGQRVTLRCSPRSGDLSVYWYQQSLDQGLQFLIQYYNGEERAKGNILERFSAQQFPDLHSELNLSSLELGDSALYFCASSVASDSTEAFFGQGTRLTVV.

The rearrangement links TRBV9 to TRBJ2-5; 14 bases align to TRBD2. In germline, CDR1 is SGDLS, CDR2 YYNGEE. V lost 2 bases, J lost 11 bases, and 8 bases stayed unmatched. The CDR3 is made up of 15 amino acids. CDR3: CASSVTSGGANEQYF. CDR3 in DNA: TGTGCCAGCAGCGTGACTAGCGGGGGGGCCAATGAGCAGTACTTC. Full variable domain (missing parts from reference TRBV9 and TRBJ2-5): DSGVTQTPKHLITATGQRVTLRCSPRSGDLSVYWYQQSLDQGLQFLIQYYNGEERAKGNILERFSAQQFPDLHSELNLSSLELGDSALYFCASSVTSGGANEQYFGPGTRLLVL.

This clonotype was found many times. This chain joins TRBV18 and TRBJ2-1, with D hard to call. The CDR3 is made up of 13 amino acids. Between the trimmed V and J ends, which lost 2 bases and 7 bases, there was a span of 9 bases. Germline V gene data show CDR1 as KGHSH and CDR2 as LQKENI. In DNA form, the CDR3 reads TGTGCCAGCTCACCAGGTTTGGGTAATGAGCAGTTCTTC. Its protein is CASSPGLGNEQFF. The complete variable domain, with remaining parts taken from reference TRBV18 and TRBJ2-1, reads NAGVMQNPRHLVRRRGQEARLRCSPMKGHSHVYWYRQLPEEGLKFMVYLQKENIIDESGMPKERFSAEFPKEGPSILRIQQVVRGDSAAYFCASSPGLGNEQFFGPGTRLTVL.

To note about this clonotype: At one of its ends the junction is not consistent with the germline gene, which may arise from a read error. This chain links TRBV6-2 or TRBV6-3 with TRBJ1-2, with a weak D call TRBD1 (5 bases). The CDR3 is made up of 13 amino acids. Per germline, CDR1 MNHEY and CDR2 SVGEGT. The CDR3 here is CASSPGLGYGCTF. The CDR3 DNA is TGTGCCAGCAGCCCGGGACTGGGTTATGGCTGCACCTTC.

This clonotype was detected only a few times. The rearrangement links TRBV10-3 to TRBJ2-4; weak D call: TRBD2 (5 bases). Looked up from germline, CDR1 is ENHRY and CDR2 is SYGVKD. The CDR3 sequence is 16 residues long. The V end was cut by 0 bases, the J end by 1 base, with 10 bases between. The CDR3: CAISESGGPAKNIQYF. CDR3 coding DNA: TGTGCCATCAGTGAGTCAGGCGGGCCTGCCAAAAACATTCAGTACTTC.

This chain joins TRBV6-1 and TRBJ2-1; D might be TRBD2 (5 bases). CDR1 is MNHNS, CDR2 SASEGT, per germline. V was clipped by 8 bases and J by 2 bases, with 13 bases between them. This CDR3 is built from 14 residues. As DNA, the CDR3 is TGTGCCAGCGGAGGCGGGTGTACCTACAATGAGCAGTTCTTC. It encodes CASGGGCTYNEQFF.

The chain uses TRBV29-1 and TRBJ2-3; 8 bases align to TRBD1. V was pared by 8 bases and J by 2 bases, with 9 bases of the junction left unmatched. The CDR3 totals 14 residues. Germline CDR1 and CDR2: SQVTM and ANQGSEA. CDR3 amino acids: CSIWTGPSTDTQYF. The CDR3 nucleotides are TGCAGCATCTGGACAGGGCCTTCCACAGATACGCAGTATTTT.

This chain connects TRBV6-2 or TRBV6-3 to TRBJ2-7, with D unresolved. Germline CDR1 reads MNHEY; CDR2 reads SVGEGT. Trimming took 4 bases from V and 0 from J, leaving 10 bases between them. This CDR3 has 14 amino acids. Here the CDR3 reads CASSSNTGSYEQYF. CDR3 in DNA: TGTGCCAGCAGTTCTAACACCGGCTCCTACGAGCAGTACTTC.

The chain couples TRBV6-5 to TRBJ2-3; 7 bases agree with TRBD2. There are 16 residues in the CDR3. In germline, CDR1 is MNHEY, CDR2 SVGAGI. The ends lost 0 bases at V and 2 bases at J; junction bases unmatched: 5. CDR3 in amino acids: CASSYSGGTSTDTQYF. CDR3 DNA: TGTGCCAGCAGTTACTCCGGGGGGACGTCCACAGATACGCAGTATTTT.

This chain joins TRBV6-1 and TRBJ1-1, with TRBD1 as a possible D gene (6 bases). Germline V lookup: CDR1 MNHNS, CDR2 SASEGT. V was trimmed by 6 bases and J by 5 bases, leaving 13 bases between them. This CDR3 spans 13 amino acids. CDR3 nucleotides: TGTGCCAGCAGAGAGCAGGGGTGGACTGAAGCTTTCTTT. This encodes CASREQGWTEAFF.

CDR3 in amino acids: CASSITQGKQETQYF. The CDR3 region has the DNA TGTGCCAGCAGTATCACACAGGGAAAACAAGAGACCCAGTACTTC. The J gene is TRBJ2-5, the V gene TRBV12-3 or TRBV12-4; weak D call: TRBD1 (6 bases). CDR3 length: 15 amino acids. V was clipped by 5 bases and J by 2 bases, with 15 bases between them.

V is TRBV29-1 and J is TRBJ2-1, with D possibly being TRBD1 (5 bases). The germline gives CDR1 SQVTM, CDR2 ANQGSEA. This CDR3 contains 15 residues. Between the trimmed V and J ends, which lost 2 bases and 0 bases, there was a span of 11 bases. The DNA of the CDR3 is TGCAGCGTTGAAAGTACAGACAGCTCCTACAATGAGCAGTTCTTC. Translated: CSVESTDSSYNEQFF.

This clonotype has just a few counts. The CDR3 DNA reads TGTGCCAGCAGTCCAATCGGGGGGGCCGGGGTCGAGCAGTACTTC. Protein: CASSPIGGAGVEQYF. This chain connects TRBV7-2 to TRBJ2-7, with 8 bases that match TRBD2. The CDR3 has 15 residues. The germline V gene encodes CDR1 SGHTA and CDR2 FQGNSA. Unmatched junction bases numbered 13, after V lost 6 bases and J lost 6 bases. The full variable domain, rest sourced from reference TRBV7-2 and TRBJ2-7, is GAGVSQSPSNKVTEKGKDVELRCDPISGHTALYWYRQSLGQGLEFLIYFQGNSAPDKSGLPSDRFSAERTGGSVSTLTIQRTQQEDSAVYLCASSPIGGAGVEQYFGPGTRLTVT.

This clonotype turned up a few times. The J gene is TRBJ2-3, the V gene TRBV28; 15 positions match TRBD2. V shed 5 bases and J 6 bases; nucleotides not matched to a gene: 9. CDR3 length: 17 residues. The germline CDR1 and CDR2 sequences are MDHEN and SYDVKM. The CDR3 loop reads CASSTGLAGGPGDTQYF. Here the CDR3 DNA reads TGTGCCAGCAGTACGGGACTAGCGGGGGGCCCCGGGGATACGCAGTATTTT.

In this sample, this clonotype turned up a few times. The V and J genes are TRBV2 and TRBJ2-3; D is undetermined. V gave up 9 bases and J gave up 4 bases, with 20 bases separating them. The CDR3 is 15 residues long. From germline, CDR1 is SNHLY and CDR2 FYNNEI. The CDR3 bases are TGTGCCAGTCCTGAAGGGTCACTTGGGGCAGATACGCAGTATTTT. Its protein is CASPEGSLGADTQYF.

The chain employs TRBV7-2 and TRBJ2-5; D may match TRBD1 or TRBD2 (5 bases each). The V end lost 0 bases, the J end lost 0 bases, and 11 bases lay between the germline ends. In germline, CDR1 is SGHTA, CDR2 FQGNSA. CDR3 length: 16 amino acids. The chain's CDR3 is CASSLAGRRYQETQYF. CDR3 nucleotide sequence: TGTGCCAGCAGCTTAGCGGGACGGAGATACCAAGAGACCCAGTACTTC.

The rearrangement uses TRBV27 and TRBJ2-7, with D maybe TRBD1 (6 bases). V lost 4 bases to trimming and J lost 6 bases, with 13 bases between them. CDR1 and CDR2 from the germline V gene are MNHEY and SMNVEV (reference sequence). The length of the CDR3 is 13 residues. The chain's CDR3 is CASSSGQTGEQYF. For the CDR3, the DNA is TGTGCCAGCAGTTCAGGACAGACGGGCGAGCAGTACTTC.

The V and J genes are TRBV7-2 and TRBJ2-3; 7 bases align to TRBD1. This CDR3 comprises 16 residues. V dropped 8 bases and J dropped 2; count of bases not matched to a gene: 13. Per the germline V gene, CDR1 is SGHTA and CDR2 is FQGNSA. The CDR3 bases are TGTGCCAGCTTAGCGCGGGCAGGGGGAGTCACAGATACGCAGTATTTT. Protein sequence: CASLARAGGVTDTQYF.

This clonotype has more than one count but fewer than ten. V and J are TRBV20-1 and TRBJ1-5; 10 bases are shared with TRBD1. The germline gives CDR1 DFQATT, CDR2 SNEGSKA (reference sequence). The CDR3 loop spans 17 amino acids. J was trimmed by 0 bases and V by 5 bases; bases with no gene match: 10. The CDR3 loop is CSAVTGGGLYSNQPQHF. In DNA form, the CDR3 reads TGCAGTGCTGTGACAGGGGGCGGCCTTTATAGCAATCAGCCCCAGCATTTT.

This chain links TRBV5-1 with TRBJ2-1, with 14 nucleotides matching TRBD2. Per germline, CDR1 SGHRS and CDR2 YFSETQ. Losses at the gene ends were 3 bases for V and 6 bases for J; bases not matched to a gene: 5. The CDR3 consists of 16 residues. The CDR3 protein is CASSYSTSGGVNEQFF. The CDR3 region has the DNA TGCGCCAGCAGCTACTCGACTAGCGGGGGGGTCAATGAGCAGTTCTTC.

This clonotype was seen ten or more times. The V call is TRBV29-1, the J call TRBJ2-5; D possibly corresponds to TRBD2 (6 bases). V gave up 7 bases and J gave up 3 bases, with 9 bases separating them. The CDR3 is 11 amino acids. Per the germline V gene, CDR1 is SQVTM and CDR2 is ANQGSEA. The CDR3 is CSGKREETQYF. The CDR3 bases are TGCAGCGGCAAGCGGGAAGAGACCCAGTACTTC.

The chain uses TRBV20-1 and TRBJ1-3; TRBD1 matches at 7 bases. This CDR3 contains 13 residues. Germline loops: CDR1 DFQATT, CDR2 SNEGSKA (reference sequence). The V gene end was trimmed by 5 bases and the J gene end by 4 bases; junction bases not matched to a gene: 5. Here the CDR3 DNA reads TGCAGTGCTGGCACAGGGGCCGGAAACACCATATATTTT. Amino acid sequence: CSAGTGAGNTIYF.

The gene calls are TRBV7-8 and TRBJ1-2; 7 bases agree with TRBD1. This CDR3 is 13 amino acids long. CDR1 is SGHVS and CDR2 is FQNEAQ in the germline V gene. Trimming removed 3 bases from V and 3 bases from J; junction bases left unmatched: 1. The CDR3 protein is CASSLGTDYGYTF. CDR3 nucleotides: TGTGCCAGCAGCTTGGGGACAGACTATGGCTACACCTTC.

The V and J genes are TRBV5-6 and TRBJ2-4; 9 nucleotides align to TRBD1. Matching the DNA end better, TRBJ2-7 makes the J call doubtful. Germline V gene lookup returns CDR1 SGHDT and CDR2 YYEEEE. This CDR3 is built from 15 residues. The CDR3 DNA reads TGTGCCAGCAGCTCGGGGGACAGGGCGTTCTACGAGCAGTACTTC. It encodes CASSSGDRAFYEQYF.